This T cell receptor beta chain comes out of a study of T cell changes during pregnancy in multiple sclerosis. The CDR3 is 15 amino acids. Germline V gene lookup returns CDR1 MNHNY and CDR2 SVGAGI (reference sequence). V dropped 0 bases and J dropped 2 bases, with 10 bases sitting between them. Profiled with immunoSEQ multiplex PCR; TCRdb holds only in-frame clones, not every one. Of about 50,000 clones listed, more than 85% were seen once; the top ten hold roughly 0.4%. The source was CD4+ T cells from peripheral blood mononuclear cells, collected after pregnancy. This rearrangement joins TRBV6-6 to TRBJ1-2, with D perhaps TRBD1 (5 bases). This TCR derives from a female donor with multiple sclerosis, enrolled in a pregnancy study. The CDR3 DNA sequence: TGTGCCAGCAGTTACTCGACTCAGGGCAACTATGGCTACACCTTC. It encodes CASSYSTQGNYGYTF.